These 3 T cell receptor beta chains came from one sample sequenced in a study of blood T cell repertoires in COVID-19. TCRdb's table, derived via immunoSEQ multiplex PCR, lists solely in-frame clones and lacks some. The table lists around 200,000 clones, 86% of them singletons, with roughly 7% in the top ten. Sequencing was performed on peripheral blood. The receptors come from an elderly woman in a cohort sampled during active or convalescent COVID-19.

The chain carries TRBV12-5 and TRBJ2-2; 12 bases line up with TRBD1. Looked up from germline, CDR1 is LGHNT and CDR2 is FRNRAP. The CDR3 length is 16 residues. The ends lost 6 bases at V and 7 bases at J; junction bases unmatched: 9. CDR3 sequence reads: CASGRTGTGGGGELFF. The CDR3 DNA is TGTGCTAGTGGCCGCACCGGGACAGGGGGCGGCGGGGAGCTGTTTTTT.

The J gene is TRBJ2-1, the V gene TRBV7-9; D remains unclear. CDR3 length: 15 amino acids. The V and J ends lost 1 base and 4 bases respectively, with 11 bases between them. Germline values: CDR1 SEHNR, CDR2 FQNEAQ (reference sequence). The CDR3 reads CASSLVMADYNEQFF. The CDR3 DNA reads TGTGCCAGCAGCTTAGTCATGGCGGATTACAATGAGCAGTTCTTC. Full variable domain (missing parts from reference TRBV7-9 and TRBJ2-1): DTGVSQNPRHKITKRGQNVTFRCDPISEHNRLYWYRQTLGQGPEFLTYFQNEAQLEKSRLLSDRFSAERPKGSFSTLEIQRTEQGDSAMYLCASSLVMADYNEQFFGPGTRLTVL.

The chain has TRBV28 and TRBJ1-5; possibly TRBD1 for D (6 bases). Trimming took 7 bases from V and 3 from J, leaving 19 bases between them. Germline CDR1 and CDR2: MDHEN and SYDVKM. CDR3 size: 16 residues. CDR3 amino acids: CASIHRVRQHNQPQHF. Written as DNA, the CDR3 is TGTGCCAGCATACACAGGGTTAGACAACACAATCAGCCCCAGCATTTT.